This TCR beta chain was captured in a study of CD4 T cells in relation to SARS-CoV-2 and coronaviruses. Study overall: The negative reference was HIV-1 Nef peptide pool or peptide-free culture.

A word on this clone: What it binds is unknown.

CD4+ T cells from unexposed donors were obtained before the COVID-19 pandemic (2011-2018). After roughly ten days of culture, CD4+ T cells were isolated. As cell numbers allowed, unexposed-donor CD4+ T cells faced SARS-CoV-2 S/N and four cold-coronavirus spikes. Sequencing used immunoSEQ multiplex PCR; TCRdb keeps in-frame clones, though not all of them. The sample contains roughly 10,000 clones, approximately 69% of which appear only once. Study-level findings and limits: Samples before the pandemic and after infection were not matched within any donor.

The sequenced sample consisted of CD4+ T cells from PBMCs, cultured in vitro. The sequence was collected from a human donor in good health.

The CDR3 loop reads CASSPQDVRGNQPQHF. For the CDR3, the DNA is TGTGCCAGCAGCCCCCAGGACGTGAGGGGCAATCAGCCCCAGCATTTT. The genes are TRBV7-8 and TRBJ1-5, with unresolved D. Germline values: CDR1 SGHVS, CDR2 FQNEAQ. This CDR3 has 16 amino acids. Trimming pared 5 bases from V and 2 bases from J, leaving 16 bases between.